This T cell receptor beta chain was captured by sequencing in a study of shared clonotypes between healthy human individuals. Libraries were prepared by immunoSEQ multiplex PCR; TCRdb keeps only in-frame clonotypes and omits some of them. The sample consists of some 630,000 clones, about 78% of them appearing once. The CDR3 has 14 amino acids. V dropped 6 bases and J dropped 5 bases, with 16 bases sitting between them. The V gene's germline CDR1 is MNHNS and CDR2 SASEGT. Specimen: memory CD4+ T cells sorted from blood. The subset: CD45RA-negative fraction. V usage is TRBV6-1 and J usage is TRBJ2-5, with D tentatively TRBD1 (6 bases). The receptor was isolated from a woman aged 30 to 39 in good health. The chain's CDR3 is CASRLSRGLETQYF. The CDR3 nucleotides read TGTGCCAGCAGACTTAGCAGGGGTTTGGAGACCCAGTACTTC.